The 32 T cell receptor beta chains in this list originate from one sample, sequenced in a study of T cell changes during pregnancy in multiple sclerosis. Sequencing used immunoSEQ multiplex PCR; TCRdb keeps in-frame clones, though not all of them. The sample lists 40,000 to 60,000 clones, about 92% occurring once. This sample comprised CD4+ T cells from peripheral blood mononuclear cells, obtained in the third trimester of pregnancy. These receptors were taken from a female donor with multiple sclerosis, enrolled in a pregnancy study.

The CDR3 DNA sequence: TGTGCCAGCTTTGAACGGACAGTTCCCGGGGAGCTGTTTTTT. This codes for CASFERTVPGELFF. V usage is TRBV5-6 and J usage is TRBJ2-2; D possibly corresponds to TRBD1 (6 bases). The germline V gene has CDR1 SGHDT and CDR2 YYEEEE. Trimming cost V 7 bases and J 6 bases, with 16 bases left between them. This CDR3 spans 14 amino acids.

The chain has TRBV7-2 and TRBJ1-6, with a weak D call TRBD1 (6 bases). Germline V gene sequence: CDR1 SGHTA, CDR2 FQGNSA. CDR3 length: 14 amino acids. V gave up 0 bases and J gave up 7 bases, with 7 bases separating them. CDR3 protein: CASSLAGHNSPLHF. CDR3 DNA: TGTGCCAGCAGCTTAGCGGGACACAATTCACCCCTCCACTTT. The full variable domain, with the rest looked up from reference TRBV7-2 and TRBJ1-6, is GAGVSQSPSNKVTEKGKDVELRCDPISGHTALYWYRQSLGQGLEFLIYFQGNSAPDKSGLPSDRFSAERTGGSVSTLTIQRTQQEDSAVYLCASSLAGHNSPLHFGNGTRLTVT.

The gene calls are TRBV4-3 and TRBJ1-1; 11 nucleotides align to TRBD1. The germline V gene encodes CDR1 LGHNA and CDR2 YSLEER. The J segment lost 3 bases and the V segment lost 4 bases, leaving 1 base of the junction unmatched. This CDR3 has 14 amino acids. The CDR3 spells CASSRDRGYTEAFF. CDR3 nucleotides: TGCGCCAGCAGCCGGGACAGGGGGTACACTGAAGCTTTCTTT.

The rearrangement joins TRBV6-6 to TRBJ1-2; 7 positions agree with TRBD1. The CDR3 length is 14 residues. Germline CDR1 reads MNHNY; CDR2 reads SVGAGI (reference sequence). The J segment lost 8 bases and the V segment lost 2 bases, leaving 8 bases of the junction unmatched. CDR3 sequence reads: CASSYRESRGGYTF. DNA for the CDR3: TGTGCCAGCAGTTACAGGGAGAGCAGGGGGGGCTACACCTTC.

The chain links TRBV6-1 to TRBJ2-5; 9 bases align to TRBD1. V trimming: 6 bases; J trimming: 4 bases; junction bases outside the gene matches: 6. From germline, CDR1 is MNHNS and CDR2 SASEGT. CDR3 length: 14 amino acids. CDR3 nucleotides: TGTGCCAGCAGCCGGGACAGGGCGGGAGAGACCCAGTACTTC. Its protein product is CASSRDRAGETQYF.

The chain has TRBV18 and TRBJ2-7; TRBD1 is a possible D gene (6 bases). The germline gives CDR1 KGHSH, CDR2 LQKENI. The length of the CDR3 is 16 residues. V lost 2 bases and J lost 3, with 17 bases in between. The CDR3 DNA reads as TGTGCCAGCTCACCAAGCCTGACAGGTCCCCACTACGAGCAGTACTTC. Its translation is CASSPSLTGPHYEQYF.

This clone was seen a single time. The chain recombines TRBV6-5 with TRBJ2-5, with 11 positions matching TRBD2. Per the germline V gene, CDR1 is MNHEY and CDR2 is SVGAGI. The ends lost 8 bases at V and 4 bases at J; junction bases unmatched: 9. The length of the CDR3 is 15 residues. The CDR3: CASFSTSGGGETQYF. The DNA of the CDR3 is TGTGCCAGCTTCTCAACTAGCGGGGGTGGAGAGACCCAGTACTTC.

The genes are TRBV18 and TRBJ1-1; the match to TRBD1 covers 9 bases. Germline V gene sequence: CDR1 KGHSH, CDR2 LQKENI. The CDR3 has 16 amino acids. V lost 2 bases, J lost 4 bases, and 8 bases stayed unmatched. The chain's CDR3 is CASSPAGQGWVTEAFF. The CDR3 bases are TGTGCCAGCTCACCAGCGGGACAGGGATGGGTCACTGAAGCTTTCTTT.

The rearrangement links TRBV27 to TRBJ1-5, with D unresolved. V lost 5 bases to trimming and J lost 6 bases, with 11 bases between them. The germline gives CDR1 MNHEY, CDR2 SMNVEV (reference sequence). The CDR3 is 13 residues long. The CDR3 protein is CASSPAGAQPQHF. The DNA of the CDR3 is TGTGCCAGCAGTCCCGCGGGAGCTCAGCCCCAGCATTTT.

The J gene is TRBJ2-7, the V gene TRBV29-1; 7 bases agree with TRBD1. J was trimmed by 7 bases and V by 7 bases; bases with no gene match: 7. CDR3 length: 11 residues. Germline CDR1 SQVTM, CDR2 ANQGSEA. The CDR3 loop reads CSATGPREQYF. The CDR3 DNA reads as TGCAGCGCGACAGGGCCGCGGGAGCAGTACTTC.

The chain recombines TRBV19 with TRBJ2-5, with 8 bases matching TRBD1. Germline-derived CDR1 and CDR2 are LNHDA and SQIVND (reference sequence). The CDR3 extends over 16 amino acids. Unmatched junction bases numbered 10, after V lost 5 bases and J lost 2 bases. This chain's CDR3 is CASSWGRTGPQETQYF. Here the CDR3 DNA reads TGTGCCAGTAGTTGGGGCAGGACAGGGCCTCAAGAGACCCAGTACTTC. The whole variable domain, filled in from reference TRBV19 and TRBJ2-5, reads DGGITQSPKYLFRKEGQNVTLSCEQNLNHDAMYWYRQDPGQGLRLIYYSQIVNDFQKGDIAEGYSVSREKKESFPLTVTSAQKNPTAFYLCASSWGRTGPQETQYFGPGTRLLVL.

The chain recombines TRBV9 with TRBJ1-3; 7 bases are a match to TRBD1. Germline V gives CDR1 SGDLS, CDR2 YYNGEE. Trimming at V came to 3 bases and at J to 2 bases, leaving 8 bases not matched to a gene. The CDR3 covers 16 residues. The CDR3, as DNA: TGTGCCAGCAGCGACCCGGGTCAGGGGGCTGGAAACACCATATATTTT. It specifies CASSDPGQGAGNTIYF.

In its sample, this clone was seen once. For the CDR3, the DNA is TGCGCCAGCAGCTTGGGAGCGGGAGTTCGGGAGACCCAGTACTTC. It codes for CASSLGAGVRETQYF. This chain connects TRBV5-1 to TRBJ2-5, with 8 bases lining up with TRBD2. Per germline, CDR1 SGHRS and CDR2 YFSETQ. The CDR3 consists of 15 residues. V lost 0 bases to trimming and J lost 5 bases; unmatched junction nucleotides: 6.

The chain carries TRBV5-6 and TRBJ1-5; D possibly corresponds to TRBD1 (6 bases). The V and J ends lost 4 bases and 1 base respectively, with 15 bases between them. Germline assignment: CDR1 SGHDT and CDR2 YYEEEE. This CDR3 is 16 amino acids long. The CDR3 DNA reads TGTGCCAGCAGCCTTGCGGGAGGGGGGAGCAATCAGCCCCAGCATTTT. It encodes CASSLAGGGSNQPQHF.

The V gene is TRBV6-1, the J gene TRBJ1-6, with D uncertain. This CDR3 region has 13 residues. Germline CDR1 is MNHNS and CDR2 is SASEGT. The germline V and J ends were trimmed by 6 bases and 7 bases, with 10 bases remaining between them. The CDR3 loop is CASRAVTNSPLHF. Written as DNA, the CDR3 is TGTGCCAGCAGGGCAGTAACCAATTCACCCCTCCACTTT.

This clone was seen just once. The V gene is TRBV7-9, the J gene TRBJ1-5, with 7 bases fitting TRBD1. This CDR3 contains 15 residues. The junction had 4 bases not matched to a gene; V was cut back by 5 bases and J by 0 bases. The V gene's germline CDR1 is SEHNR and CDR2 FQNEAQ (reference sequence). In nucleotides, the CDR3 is TGTGCCAGCAGCCCCGGGACAGCTAGCAATCAGCCCCAGCATTTT. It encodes CASSPGTASNQPQHF.

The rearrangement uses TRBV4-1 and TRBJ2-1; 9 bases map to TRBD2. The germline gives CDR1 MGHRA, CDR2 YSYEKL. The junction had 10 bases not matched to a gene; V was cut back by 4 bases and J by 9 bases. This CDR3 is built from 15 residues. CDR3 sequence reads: CASSPGASGVGEQFF. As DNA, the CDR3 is TGCGCCAGCAGCCCCGGGGCTAGCGGGGTTGGTGAGCAGTTCTTC.

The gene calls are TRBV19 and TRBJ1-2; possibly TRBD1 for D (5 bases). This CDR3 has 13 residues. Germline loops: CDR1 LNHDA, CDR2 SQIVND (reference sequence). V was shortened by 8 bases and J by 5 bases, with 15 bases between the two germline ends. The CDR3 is CASRIRGRYGYTF. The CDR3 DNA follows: TGTGCCAGTCGGATTAGGGGTCGATATGGCTACACCTTC. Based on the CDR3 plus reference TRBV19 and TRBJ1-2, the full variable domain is DGGITQSPKYLFRKEGQNVTLSCEQNLNHDAMYWYRQDPGQGLRLIYYSQIVNDFQKGDIAEGYSVSREKKESFPLTVTSAQKNPTAFYLCASRIRGRYGYTFGSGTRLTVV.

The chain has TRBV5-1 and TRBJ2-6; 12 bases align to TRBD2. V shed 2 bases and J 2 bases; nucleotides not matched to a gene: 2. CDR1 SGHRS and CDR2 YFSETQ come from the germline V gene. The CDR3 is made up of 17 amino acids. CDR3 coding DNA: TGCGCCAGCAGCTTTCTAGCGGGGGGGACTGGGGCCAACGTCCTGACTTTC. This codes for CASSFLAGGTGANVLTF.

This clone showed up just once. CDR3 loop: CASGDSVVGYTF. The CDR3 DNA sequence: TGTGCCAGCGGGGACAGTGTGGTTGGCTACACCTTC. V gene TRBV27 combines with J gene TRBJ1-2; 7 bases agree with TRBD1. CDR3 size: 12 residues. Germline CDR1 MNHEY, CDR2 SMNVEV (reference sequence). Unmatched junction bases numbered 7, after V lost 8 bases and J lost 7 bases.

CDR3 sequence: CASSIRGNRYEQYF. The CDR3, as DNA: TGTGCCAGCAGTATTAGGGGGAATCGCTACGAGCAGTACTTC. The rearrangement joins TRBV6-1 to TRBJ2-7, with a tentative D call TRBD1 (6 bases). The CDR3 spans 14 residues. Germline values: CDR1 MNHNS, CDR2 SASEGT. The ends were cut back, 5 bases at V and 3 bases at J, with 14 bases in the middle.

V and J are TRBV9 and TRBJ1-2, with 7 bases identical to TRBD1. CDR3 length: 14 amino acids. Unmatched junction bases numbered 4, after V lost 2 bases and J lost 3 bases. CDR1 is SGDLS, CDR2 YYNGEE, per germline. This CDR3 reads CASSVLTGHYGYTF. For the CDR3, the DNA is TGTGCCAGCAGCGTCCTGACAGGGCACTATGGCTACACCTTC.

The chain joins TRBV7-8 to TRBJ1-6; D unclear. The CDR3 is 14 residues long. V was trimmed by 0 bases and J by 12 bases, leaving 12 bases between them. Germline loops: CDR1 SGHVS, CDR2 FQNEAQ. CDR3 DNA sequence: TGTGCCAGCAGCTTAGCCCATACAGATAAACCCCTCCACTTT. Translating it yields CASSLAHTDKPLHF.

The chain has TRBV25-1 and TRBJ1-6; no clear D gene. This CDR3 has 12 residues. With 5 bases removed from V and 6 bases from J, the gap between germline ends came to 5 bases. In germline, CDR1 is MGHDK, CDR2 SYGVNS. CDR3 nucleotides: TGTGCCAGCAGTTTCCTTAATTCACCCCTCCACTTT. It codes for CASSFLNSPLHF.

CDR3 DNA sequence: TGTGCCAGCAGCACAGACCCGGAAGTTATATTTGAAGCTTTCTTT. As protein: CASSTDPEVIFEAFF. This rearrangement joins TRBV7-2 to TRBJ1-1; unclear D gene. There are 15 residues in the CDR3. Germline CDR1 SGHTA, CDR2 FQGNSA. The V end was cut by 5 bases, the J end by 7 bases, with 20 bases between. Full variable domain (missing parts from reference TRBV7-2 and TRBJ1-1): GAGVSQSPSNKVTEKGKDVELRCDPISGHTALYWYRQSLGQGLEFLIYFQGNSAPDKSGLPSDRFSAERTGGSVSTLTIQRTQQEDSAVYLCASSTDPEVIFEAFFGQGTRLTVV.

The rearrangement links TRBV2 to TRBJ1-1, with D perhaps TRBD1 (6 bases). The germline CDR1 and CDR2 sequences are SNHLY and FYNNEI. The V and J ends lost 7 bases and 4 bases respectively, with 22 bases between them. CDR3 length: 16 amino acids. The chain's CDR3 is CASKGGGGRGVTEAFF. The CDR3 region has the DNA TGTGCCAGCAAGGGGGGCGGGGGGCGAGGCGTCACTGAAGCTTTCTTT.

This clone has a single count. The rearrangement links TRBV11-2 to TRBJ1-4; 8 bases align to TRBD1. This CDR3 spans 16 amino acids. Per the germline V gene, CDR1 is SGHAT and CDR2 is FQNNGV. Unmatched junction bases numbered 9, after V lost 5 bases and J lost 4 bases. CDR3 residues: CASSPGRQGSNEKLFF. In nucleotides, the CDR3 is TGTGCCAGCAGCCCCGGCCGACAGGGGAGTAATGAAAAACTGTTTTTT. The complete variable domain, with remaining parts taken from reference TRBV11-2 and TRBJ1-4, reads EAGVAQSPRYKIIEKRQSVAFWCNPISGHATLYWYQQILGQGPKLLIQFQNNGVVDDSQLPKDRFSAERLKGVDSTLKIQPAKLEDSAVYLCASSPGRQGSNEKLFFGSGTQLSVL.

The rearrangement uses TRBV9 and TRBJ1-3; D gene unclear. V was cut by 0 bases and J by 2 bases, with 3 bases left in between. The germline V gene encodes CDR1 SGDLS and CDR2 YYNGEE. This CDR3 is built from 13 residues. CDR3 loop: CASSVGTGNTIYF. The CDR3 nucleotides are TGTGCCAGCAGCGTAGGTACTGGAAACACCATATATTTT. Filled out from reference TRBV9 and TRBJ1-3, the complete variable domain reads DSGVTQTPKHLITATGQRVTLRCSPRSGDLSVYWYQQSLDQGLQFLIQYYNGEERAKGNILERFSAQQFPDLHSELNLSSLELGDSALYFCASSVGTGNTIYFGEGSWLTVV.

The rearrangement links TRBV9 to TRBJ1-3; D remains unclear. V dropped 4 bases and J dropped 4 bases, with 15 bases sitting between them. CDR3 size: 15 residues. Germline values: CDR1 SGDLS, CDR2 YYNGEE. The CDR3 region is CASSPQTRVGNTIYF. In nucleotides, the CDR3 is TGTGCCAGCAGCCCTCAGACAAGAGTCGGAAACACCATATATTTT.

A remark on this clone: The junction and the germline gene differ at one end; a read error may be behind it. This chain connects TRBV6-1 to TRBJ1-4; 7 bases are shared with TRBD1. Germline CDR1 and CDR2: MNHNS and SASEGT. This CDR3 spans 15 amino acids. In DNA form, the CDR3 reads TGTGCCAGCAGAGAAGGGACAGCAACTAATGAAAAACTGTTTTTT. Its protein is CASREGTATNEKLFF.

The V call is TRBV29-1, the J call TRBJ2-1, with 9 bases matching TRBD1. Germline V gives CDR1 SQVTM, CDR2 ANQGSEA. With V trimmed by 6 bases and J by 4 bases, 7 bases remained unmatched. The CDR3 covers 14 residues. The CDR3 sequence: CSVLGGTGYNEQFF. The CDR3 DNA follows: TGCAGCGTGCTAGGGGGGACAGGGTACAATGAGCAGTTCTTC.

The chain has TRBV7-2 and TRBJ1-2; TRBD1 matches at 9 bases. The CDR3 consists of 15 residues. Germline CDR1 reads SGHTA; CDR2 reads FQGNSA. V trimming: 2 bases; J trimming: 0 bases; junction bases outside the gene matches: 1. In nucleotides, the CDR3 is TGTGCCAGCAGCTTAACAGGGGGCGCTAACTATGGCTACACCTTC. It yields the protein CASSLTGGANYGYTF.